The rows below give T cell receptor beta chains drawn from one sample of a study of shared clonotypes between healthy human individuals. Sequencing was performed with immunoSEQ multiplex PCR; in TCRdb, only in-frame clones are kept and a portion is missing. This sample carries 2,500,000 or so clones, approximately 90% of them seen once, and the ten largest clones take approximately 0.4%. Sequencing input: naive CD4+ T cells from PBMCs. The receptors were sampled from a young man in good health. Some clones in this sample may be carry-over from other donors' samples. Each CDR3 is given with its conserved first and last residue. A D gene is named only where the DNA matches it firmly. Clone size is stated in some rows and not others, as once, few, many or a class when expanded.

TRBJ1-1 | TRBV7-6 | TRBD1 | once | CASSLGGRDRAFF | TGTGCCAGCAGCTTAGGGGGACGGGACAGGGCGTTCTTT
TRBJ1-2 | TRBV10-3 | . | . | CAISEPYNMEFYGYTF | TGTGCCATCAGTGAGCCCTACAATATGGAGTTTTATGGCTACACCTTC
TRBJ2-2 | TRBV2 | . | . | CASRTENTGELFF | TGTGCCTCCCGGACGGAAAACACCGGGGAGCTGTTTTTT
TRBJ1-3 | TRBV7-7 | . | . | CASSPAAVSGNTIYF | TGTGCCAGCAGCCCCGCGGCAGTCTCTGGAAACACCATATATTTT
TRBJ1-5 | TRBV28 | TRBD1 | once | CASSRGLRQGIGQPQHF | TGTGCCAGCTCCCGGGGACTTAGACAGGGGATCGGTCAGCCCCAGCATTTT
TRBJ1-4 | TRBV27 | . | . | CASSLGKPQGLLNEKLFF | TGTGCCAGCAGTCTAGGGAAGCCCCAGGGCCTGCTTAATGAAAAACTGTTTTTT
TRBJ1-1 | TRBV6-5 | TRBD1 | . | CASRRTGKYTEAFF | TGTGCCAGCAGGAGGACAGGGAAGTACACTGAAGCTTTCTTT
TRBJ1-5 | TRBV19 | TRBD1 | . | CASTHGTGSPWRVSQPQHF | TGTGCCAGTACTCACGGGACAGGGTCACCTTGGCGTGTAAGTCAGCCCCAGCATTTT
TRBJ2-5 | TRBV5-1 | TRBD2 | . | CASSLAGLAGGGWETQYF | TGCGCCAGCAGCTTGGCTGGACTAGCGGGAGGTGGCTGGGAGACCCAGTACTTC
TRBJ2-1 | TRBV9 | TRBD2 | . | CASSVLAGGHEQFF | TGTGCCAGCAGCGTATTAGCGGGGGGCCATGAGCAGTTCTTC
TRBJ1-3 | TRBV19 | . | . | CASSPAPRSSGNTIYF | TGTGCCAGTAGTCCCGCCCCACGGAGCTCTGGAAACACCATATATTTT
TRBJ2-3 | TRBV5-1 | TRBD2 | . | CASSFTSGNTDTQYF | TGCGCCAGCAGCTTTACTAGCGGGAACACAGATACGCAGTATTTT
TRBJ1-1 | TRBV6-5 | . | . | CASSYSFSGLTAEAFF | TGTGCCAGCAGTTACTCGTTTTCGGGCCTCACGGCTGAAGCTTTCTTT
TRBJ2-1 | TRBV7-2 | . | . | CASSFTGTNEQFF | TGTGCCAGCAGCTTCACAGGGACCAATGAGCAGTTCTTC
TRBJ1-3 | TRBV6-1 | . | . | CASSVGPGGPSGNTIYF | TGTGCCAGCAGTGTGGGACCGGGGGGGCCCTCTGGAAACACCATATATTTT
TRBJ2-5 | TRBV19 | . | . | CASRDSLQETQYF | TGTGCCAGTAGAGACAGCTTACAAGAGACCCAGTACTTC
TRBJ1-2 | TRBV28 | . | . | CASSLTGLEGYTF | TGTGCCAGCAGTTTAACGGGGTTGGAGGGCTACACCTTC
TRBJ2-7 | TRBV6-1 | TRBD1 | . | CASSATGNPIHEQYF | TGTGCCAGCAGTGCGACAGGGAACCCTATCCACGAGCAGTACTTC
TRBJ2-5 | TRBV19 | . | . | CASIGWKEETQYF | TGTGCCAGTATCGGGTGGAAAGAAGAGACCCAGTACTTC
TRBJ1-4 | TRBV6-1 | . | . | CASKRWFEKLFF | TGTGCCAGCAAAAGGTGGTTTGAAAAACTGTTTTTT
TRBJ1-1 | TRBV6-1 | TRBD1 | few | CASSEPGGITEAFF | TGTGCCAGCAGTGAACCAGGGGGTATCACTGAAGCTTTCTTT
TRBJ1-1 | TRBV5-4 | . | . | CASRFWTGNTEAFF | TGTGCCAGCCGTTTCTGGACGGGCAACACTGAAGCTTTCTTT
TRBJ1-5 | TRBV6-5 | . | . | CASRRGASNQPQHF | TGTGCCAGCAGGCGGGGGGCCAGCAATCAGCCCCAGCATTTT
TRBJ2-1 | TRBV29-1 | TRBD1 | . | CTVGRGSSGEQFF | TGCACCGTGGGCAGGGGGTCGTCCGGTGAGCAGTTCTTC
TRBJ1-4 | TRBV30 | . | . | CAWSVTLQGEKLFF | TGTGCCTGGAGTGTGACCCTACAAGGTGAAAAACTGTTTTTT
TRBJ1-3 | TRBV28 | TRBD1 | . | CASSITGAGNTIYF | TGTGCCAGCAGTATAACAGGGGCCGGAAACACCATATATTTT
TRBJ2-7 | TRBV6-5 | . | . | CASRSGTSEQYF | TGTGCCAGCAGATCAGGGACTTCCGAGCAGTACTTC
TRBJ1-1 | TRBV28 | . | . | CASRGGATEAFF | TGTGCCAGCAGAGGGGGGGCTACTGAAGCTTTCTTT
TRBJ2-1 | TRBV2 | . | . | CASRAEAGSYNEQFF | TGTGCCAGCAGAGCGGAGGCGGGATCCTACAATGAGCAGTTCTTC